This T cell receptor (beta chain) was recovered during a study of cytomegalovirus exposure and HLA in healthy donors (dated by TCRdb to 2017 to 2019). Regarding the complete study: An earlier analysis of several hundred of the donors reported under 300 Gb of sequence data and around 120 million unique TCR beta sequences obtained from some 200 million T cells. An early release covering 550 to 650 HLA-typed donors comprised approximately 290 gigabases of sequencing data and around 85 million unique TCR sequences. Of the 300 to 500 genotyped donors, 80% to 90% were placed in the genetic ancestry cluster associated with self-reported Caucasian donors. The aim of the study was to test whether cataloging public T cell receptors could identify signatures of past pathogen exposure. Using immunosequencing, the study profiled T cell repertoires from 500 to 800 subjects and related those repertoires to cytomegalovirus serostatus. In addition to the first cohort of approximately 670 subjects, a separate validation cohort of some 120 different subjects was used. High-throughput TCR immunosequencing, statistical association of individual TCRs with disease status, and machine learning were combined to predict cytomegalovirus infection status. A later analysis re-analyzed previously published TCR beta repertoires from hundreds of donors and added high-resolution HLA genotyping to study TCR occurrence patterns. The later analysis used no new phenotypic data to find candidate immune exposures, relying instead on TCR beta sequences and their occurrence across donors. An earlier analysis of 587 of the donors applied high-throughput TCR beta sequencing to assess whether each TCR beta V gene segment acted as functional or pseudogenic. Alongside the repertoire data, information on donor age, sex, ethnicity and CMV serostatus was compiled. In a later genetic analysis, genome-wide SNP genotypes for about 55% of the roughly 700 donors were used, and that subset was treated as a discovery cohort. All discovery cohort repertoires had been generated on a single sequencing platform. Class I and class II HLA loci were covered by the typing at four-digit resolution. Typing coverage differed by locus: A, B, C, DRB1 and DQB1 were typed in roughly 620-640 donors, DQA1 in approximately 520, DPA1 in 600 to 610, and DPB1 in about 450. Because of strong linkage in the cohort, roughly five DR-DQ haplotypes were treated as single units for association and clustering. Across about 370 genotyped donors of the cohort, an average of about 220,000 unique TCR beta nucleotide sequences per donor were sequenced, and roughly 17% of those sequences were non-productive. Findings and caveats that apply to the study as a whole: V-gene and J-gene trimming of TCR beta chains was associated with a missense DCLRE1C variant in a later genetic analysis, and the association was replicated in an independent cohort. Because some donors lacked HLA typing at each locus, the association tests relied only on the typed subset. CMV serostatus was the only immune exposure information available for the cohort. According to a later analysis, parvovirus B19, influenza, CMV and Epstein-Barr virus appeared linked to several top co-occurrence clusters. A few of the identified cytomegalovirus-associated TCR beta chains were confirmed in vitro to be specific for cytomegalovirus antigens. Only TCR beta chains were sequenced in this cohort, and the absence of alpha or paired-chain data limited detectable features. It was suggested by the authors that the approach could potentially be generalized to other disease states and immunological phenotypes. Because counts were too low, some 17 rarely observed V segments, including chromosome 9 orphons, were excluded from the earlier analysis of 587 of the donors. Strong co-occurrence of HLA alleles, especially DR and DQ, made assigning TCR associations to individual alleles difficult. The presence/absence analyses assumed that sequencing depth was roughly uniform across donors, and that assumption may not be true. A cluster of highly shared sequence variants was judged likely to represent a technical artifact of the sequencing pipeline. In a later analysis, the rate of TCR association differed among HLA loci, with DRB1 alleles having the most associated TCRs and HLA-C alleles having the fewest. An earlier analysis of around 540 of the donors showed that most TCR beta V segments appeared in productive rearrangements either about 87% or about 30% of the time, which broadly matched IMGT annotations. The study listed approximately 150 TCR beta chains as associated with cytomegalovirus. A further reported finding was that TCR beta sequences accurately predicted the HLA-A and HLA-B alleles for most subjects in the first cohort. Most TCR sequences were seen in very few donors, while some public TCRs were found in many individuals. Correlated functional status among segregating V segments might be attributable to linkage disequilibrium, but an unknown experimental factor could not be ruled out. Compared with the approximately 600-donor mean, donors in an Asian-associated ancestry cluster had fewer N-insertions in productive TCRs, according to a later genetic analysis. At a false discovery rate of 0.05, a later analysis linked under 20,000 TCR beta sequences to specific HLA alleles. In a later analysis, HLA-associated TCR beta chains showed more clonal expansion and lower generation probabilities than non-associated chains that were equally common. A later analysis found that most CMV-associated TCR beta chains appeared HLA-restricted, with HLA associations seemingly driven largely by CMV exposure. The classifier was reported to diagnose cytomegalovirus status with high specificity and sensitivity in both the original cohort and the validation cohort. The 87-base-pair reads could not distinguish some IMGT-functional V segments, including TRBV6-2 and TRBV6-3, so those segments were excluded.

The library was produced with the immunoSEQ multiplex PCR assay. A mixture of 60 forward primers for TCR Vbeta segments and 13 reverse primers for TCR Jbeta segments was used in the multiplex PCR. The CDR3 region of rearranged TCR beta genes was amplified from genomic DNA by a multiplex PCR assay. The amplified TCR beta libraries were sequenced on the Illumina HiSeq System as 87-base-pair reads. The original methods were these. A later analysis counted about 76 million unique TCR beta chains across the 666 repertoires, and roughly 9.9 million of these chains were shared by at least two donors. To remove PCR and sequencing errors, raw reads were error-corrected and collapsed into unique sequences using a nearest-neighbor algorithm that merged closely related sequences. CDR3 sequences were aligned to IMGT reference sequences to assign V, D and J gene segments. For a sequence to be retained, a match of at least six nucleotides to both a V gene segment and a J gene segment was required. A rearrangement counted as productive if the CDR3 had no stop codons and remained in frame with V and J, and every other rearrangement counted as non-productive. Following IMGT convention, CDR3 was defined as the stretch from the second conserved V-encoded cysteine to the conserved J-encoded phenylalanine. The earlier analysis of around 640 of the donors excluded sequences that lacked an unambiguous match to a single V gene segment. In an earlier analysis of about 590 of the donors, a V segment was called functional when productive rearrangements were above 56.7%, and segregating when the standard deviation between donors exceeded 5%. A statistical classification framework was developed to diagnose cytomegalovirus status using the catalog of TCR beta chain sequences. In a later analysis, V and J genes were assigned by comparing TCR nucleotide sequences against IMGT/GENE-DB human TR gene sequences. The TCRdist pipeline was used in a later analysis to assign CDR3 sequences and most-parsimonious VDJ recombination scenarios. A later analysis defined each TCR beta chain by its CDR3 amino acid sequence plus V-gene family, and excluded reads lacking a unique V-gene family. As a way to deal with suspected cross-contamination and a sequencing artifact, a later analysis dropped hundreds of nucleotide sequences that were highly shared and had low generation probability. In a later analysis, a clonal expansion index was calculated for each public chain from normalized within-repertoire ranks of inferred template counts. A later analysis computed generation probabilities with a VDJ recombination model fitted to out-of-frame rearrangements, and checked the results against IGoR. In a later analysis, hypergeometric tests were used to score TCR-TCR, TCR-HLA and TCR-CMV co-occurrence, with a repertoire-size bias correction applied to TCR pairs. In a later analysis, false discovery rates were estimated by permuting HLA or CMV assignments 20 times. In a later analysis, co-occurring TCRs were grouped using DBSCAN, with TCRdist sequence similarity added in when clustering inside HLA-allele-positive subsets. Repertoires with fewer than 30,000 or more than 120,000 public chains were left out of co-occurrence clustering, as were a few repertoires with anomalous nucleotide sharing. The source is immuneACCESS, and TCRdb retained only in-frame sequences with V and J called. Part of the clones is not carried over; for the studies checked, unresolved V genes explain less than half of this, and the remainder is unexplained. That table gives V, J and clone size, and the DNA gave D and trimming. The sample data list some 150,000 clones, and 82% of these were observed just once. The top ten constitute roughly 3.2% of the sample.

For this chain, trimming is 1 base at the V end and 4 bases at the J end, and the number of junction bases without a gene match is 3. Including cysteine and phenylalanine, the CDR3 has 14 amino acids. Just the 42-base CDR3 DNA is kept, in frame starting at base 1. CDR1 and CDR2, per the germline V gene, are MGHRA and YSYEKL. Worth noting for this clone: Its target antigen remains unknown. Qualities for individual bases were not recorded, and no much larger clone is one base off.

The cohort comprised fewer than 700 healthy bone marrow donors. Cohort members were all nominally healthy when sampled, although unrecorded immune exposures were likely present. The donor was CMV seropositive and was included in the group of 300 or so seropositive cohort members. Each donor provided a peripheral blood sample, and peripheral blood mononuclear cells were used for TCR beta sequencing. Genomic DNA extraction from the blood cell samples was performed with the Qiagen DNeasy Blood Extraction Kit. The receptor's source is a young man in good health and CMV-seropositive. The sequenced material came from PBMCs. The receptor chain draws on TRBV4-1 and TRBJ2-7; the junction holds 8 bases that match TRBD1. DNA sequence: TGCGCCAGCAGCCAAGGGACAGGGAGATACGAGCAGTACTTC. It translates to CASSQGTGRYEQYF.